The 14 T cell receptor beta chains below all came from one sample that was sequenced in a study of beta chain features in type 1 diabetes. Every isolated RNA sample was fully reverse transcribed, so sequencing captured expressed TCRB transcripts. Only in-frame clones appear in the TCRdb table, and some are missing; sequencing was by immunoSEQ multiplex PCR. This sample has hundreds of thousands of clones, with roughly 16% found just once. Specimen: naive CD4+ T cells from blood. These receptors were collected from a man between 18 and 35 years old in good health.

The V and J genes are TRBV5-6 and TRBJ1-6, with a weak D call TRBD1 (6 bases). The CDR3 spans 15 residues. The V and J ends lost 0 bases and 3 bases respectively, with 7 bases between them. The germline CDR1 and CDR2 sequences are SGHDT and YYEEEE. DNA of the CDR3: TGTGCCAGCAGCTTGGAGGGGGTCTATAATTCACCCCTCCACTTT. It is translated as CASSLEGVYNSPLHF.

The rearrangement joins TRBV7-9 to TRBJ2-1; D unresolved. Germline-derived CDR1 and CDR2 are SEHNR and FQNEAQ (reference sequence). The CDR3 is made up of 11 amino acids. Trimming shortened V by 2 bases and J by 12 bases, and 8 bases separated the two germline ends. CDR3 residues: CASSLRLWQFF. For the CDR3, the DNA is TGTGCCAGCAGCTTACGGCTGTGGCAGTTCTTC.

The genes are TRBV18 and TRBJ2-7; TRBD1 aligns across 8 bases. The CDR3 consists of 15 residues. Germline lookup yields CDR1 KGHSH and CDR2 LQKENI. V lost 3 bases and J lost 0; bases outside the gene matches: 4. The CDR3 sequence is CASSPWTGSSYEQYF. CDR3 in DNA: TGTGCCAGCTCACCCTGGACAGGGAGCTCCTACGAGCAGTACTTC.

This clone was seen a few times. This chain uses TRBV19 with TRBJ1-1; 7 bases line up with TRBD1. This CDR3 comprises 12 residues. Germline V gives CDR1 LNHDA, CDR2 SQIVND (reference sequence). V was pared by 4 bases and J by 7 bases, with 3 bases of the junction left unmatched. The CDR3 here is CASSNRGVEAFF. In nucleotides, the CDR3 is TGTGCCAGTAGTAACAGGGGTGTTGAAGCTTTCTTT.

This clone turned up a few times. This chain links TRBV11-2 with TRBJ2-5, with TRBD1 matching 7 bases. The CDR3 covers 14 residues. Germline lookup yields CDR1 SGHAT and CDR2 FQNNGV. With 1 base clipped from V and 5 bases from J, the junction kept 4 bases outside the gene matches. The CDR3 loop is CASSLVARGETQYF. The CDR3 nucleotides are TGTGCCAGCAGCTTAGTGGCCAGGGGGGAGACCCAGTACTTC. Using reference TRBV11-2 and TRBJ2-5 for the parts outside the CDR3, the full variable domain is EAGVAQSPRYKIIEKRQSVAFWCNPISGHATLYWYQQILGQGPKLLIQFQNNGVVDDSQLPKDRFSAERLKGVDSTLKIQPAKLEDSAVYLCASSLVARGETQYFGPGTRLLVL.

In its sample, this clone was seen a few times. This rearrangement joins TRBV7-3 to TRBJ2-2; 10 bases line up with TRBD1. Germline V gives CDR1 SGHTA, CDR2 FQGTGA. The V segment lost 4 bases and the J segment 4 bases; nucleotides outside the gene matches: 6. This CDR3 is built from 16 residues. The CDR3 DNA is TGTGCCAGCAGCTCCCCGGGACAGGGGCCCACCGGGGAGCTGTTTTTT. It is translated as CASSSPGQGPTGELFF.

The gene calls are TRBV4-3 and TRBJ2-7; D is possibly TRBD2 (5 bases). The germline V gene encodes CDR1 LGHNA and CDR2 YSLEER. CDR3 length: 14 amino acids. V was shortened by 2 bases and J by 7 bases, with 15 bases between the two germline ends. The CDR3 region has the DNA TGCGCCAGCAGCCAAAAGGGAGCGAGGAGGGAGCAGTACTTC. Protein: CASSQKGARREQYF.

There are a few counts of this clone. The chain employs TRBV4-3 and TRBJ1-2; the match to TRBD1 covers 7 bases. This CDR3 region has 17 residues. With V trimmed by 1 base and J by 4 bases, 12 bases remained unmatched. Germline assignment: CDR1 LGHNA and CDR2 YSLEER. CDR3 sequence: CASSQGFRSGGVYGYTF. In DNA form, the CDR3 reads TGCGCCAGCAGCCAAGGATTTAGGTCAGGGGGTGTCTATGGCTACACCTTC.

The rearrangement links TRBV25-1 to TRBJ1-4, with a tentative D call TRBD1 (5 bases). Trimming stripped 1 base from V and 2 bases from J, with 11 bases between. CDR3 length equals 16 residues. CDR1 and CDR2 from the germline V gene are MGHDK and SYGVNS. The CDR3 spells CASSEWVRATNEKLFF. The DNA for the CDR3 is TGTGCCAGCAGTGAATGGGTCAGGGCTACTAATGAAAAACTGTTTTTT.

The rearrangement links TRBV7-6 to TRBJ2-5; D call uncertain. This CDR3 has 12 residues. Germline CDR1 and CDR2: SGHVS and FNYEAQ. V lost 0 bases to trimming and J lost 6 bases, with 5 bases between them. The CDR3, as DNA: TGTGCCAGCAGCTTAGCGGGGAAGACCCAGTACTTC. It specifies CASSLAGKTQYF.

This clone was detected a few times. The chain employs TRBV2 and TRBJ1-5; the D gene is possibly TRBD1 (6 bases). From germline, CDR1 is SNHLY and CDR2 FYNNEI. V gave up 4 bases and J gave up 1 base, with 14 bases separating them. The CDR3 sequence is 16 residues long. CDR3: CASSGSRGPSNQPQHF. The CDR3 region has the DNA TGTGCCAGCAGTGGCAGCCGGGGGCCGAGCAATCAGCCCCAGCATTTT.

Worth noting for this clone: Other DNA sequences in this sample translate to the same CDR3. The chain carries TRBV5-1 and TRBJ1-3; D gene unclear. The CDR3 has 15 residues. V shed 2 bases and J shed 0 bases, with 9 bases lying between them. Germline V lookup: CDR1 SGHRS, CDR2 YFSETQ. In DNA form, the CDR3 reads TGCGCCAGCAGCTTTGATTCTTCCTCTGGAAACACCATATATTTT. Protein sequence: CASSFDSSSGNTIYF.

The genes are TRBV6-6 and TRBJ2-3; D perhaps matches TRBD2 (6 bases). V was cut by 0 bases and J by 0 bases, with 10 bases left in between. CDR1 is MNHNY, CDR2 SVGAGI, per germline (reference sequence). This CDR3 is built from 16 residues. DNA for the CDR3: TGTGCCAGCAGTTACTCTGCGGGGCGTAGCACAGATACGCAGTATTTT. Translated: CASSYSAGRSTDTQYF.

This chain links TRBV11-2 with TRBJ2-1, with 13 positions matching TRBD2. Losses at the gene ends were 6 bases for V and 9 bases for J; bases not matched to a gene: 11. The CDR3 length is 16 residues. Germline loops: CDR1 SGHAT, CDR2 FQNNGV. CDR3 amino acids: CASRSPGLAGVGEQFF. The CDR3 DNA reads TGTGCCAGCAGATCGCCAGGACTAGCGGGAGTTGGTGAGCAGTTCTTC.